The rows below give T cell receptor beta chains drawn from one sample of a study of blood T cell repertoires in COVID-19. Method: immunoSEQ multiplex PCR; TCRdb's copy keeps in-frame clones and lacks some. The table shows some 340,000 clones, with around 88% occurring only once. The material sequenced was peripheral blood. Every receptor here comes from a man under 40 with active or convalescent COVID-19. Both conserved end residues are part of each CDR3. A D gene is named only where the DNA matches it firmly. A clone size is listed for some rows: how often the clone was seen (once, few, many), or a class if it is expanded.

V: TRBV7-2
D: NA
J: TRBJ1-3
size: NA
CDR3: CASSSSDTSSGNTIYF
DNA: TGTGCCAGCAGCTCGTCTGACACGAGCTCTGGAAACACCATATATTTT

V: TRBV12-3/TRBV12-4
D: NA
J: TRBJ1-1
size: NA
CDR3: CASSLRTNIEAFF
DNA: TGTGCCAGCAGTTTAAGGACAAACATTGAAGCTTTCTTT

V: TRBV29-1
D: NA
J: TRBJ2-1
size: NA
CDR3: CSVKPQGIEQFF
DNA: TGCAGCGTCAAACCCCAGGGGATCGAGCAGTTCTTC

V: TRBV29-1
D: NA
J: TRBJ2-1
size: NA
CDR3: CSAGIAYNEQFF
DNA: TGCAGCGCGGGGATAGCATACAATGAGCAGTTCTTC

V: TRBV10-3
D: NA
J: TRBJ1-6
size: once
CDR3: CAISGVSDSYNSPLHF
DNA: TGTGCCATCAGTGGAGTTAGTGACTCCTATAATTCACCCCTCCACTTT

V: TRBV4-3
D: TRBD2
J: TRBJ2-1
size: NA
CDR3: CASSQERGNYEQFF
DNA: TGCGCCAGCAGCCAGGAGCGGGGAAACTATGAGCAGTTCTTC

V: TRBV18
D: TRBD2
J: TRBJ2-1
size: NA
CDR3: CASSRTSATYNEQFF
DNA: TGTGCCAGCTCTAGGACTAGCGCAACCTACAATGAGCAGTTCTTC

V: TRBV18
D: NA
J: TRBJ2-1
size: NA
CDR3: CASSPPSDEQFF
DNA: TGTGCCAGCTCACCACCCTCGGATGAGCAGTTCTTC

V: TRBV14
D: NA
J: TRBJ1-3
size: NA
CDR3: CASSPYYAGNTIYF
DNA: TGTGCCAGCAGCCCCTATTACGCCGGAAACACCATATATTTT

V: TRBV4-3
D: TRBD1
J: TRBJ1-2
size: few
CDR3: CASSQYRDRAGYTF
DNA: TGCGCCAGCAGCCAATACCGGGACAGGGCCGGCTACACCTTC

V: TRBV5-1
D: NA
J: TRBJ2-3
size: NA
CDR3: CASSLSGDGTDTQYF
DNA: TGCGCCAGCAGCTTGTCAGGGGACGGCACAGATACGCAGTATTTT

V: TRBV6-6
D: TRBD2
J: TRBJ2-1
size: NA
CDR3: CASSFLAGEGVNEQFF
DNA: TGTGCCAGCAGTTTCCTAGCGGGAGAGGGAGTGAATGAGCAGTTCTTC

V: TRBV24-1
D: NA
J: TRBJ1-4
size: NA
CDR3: CATHNEKLFF
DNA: TGTGCCACCCATAATGAAAAACTGTTTTTT

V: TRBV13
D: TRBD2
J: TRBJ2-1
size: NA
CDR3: CASSPDSLAGLYNEQFF
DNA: TGTGCCAGCAGCCCAGACTCACTAGCGGGGTTATACAATGAGCAGTTCTTC

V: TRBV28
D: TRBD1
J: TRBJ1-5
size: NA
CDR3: CASSLVRDRGRDNQPQHF
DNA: TGTGCCAGCAGTTTAGTCCGGGACAGGGGGCGCGACAATCAGCCCCAGCATTTT

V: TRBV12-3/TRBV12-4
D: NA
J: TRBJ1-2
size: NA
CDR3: CASSFLSADGYTF
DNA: TGTGCCAGCAGTTTCTTGAGTGCGGATGGCTACACCTTC

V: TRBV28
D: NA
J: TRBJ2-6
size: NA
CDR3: CASSRRRSSGANVLTF
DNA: TGTGCCAGCTCCCGAAGGCGGAGCTCTGGGGCCAACGTCCTGACTTTC

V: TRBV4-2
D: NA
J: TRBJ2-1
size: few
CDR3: CASSRKIVGDEQFF
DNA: TGTGCCAGCAGCCGCAAGATCGTGGGCGATGAGCAGTTCTTC

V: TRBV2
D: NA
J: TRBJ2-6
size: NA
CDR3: CASSGVLGVRANVLTF
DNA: TGTGCCAGCAGTGGCGTCTTAGGGGTTAGGGCCAACGTCCTGACTTTC

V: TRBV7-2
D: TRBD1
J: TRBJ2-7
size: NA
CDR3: CASSFRQGAPEGQYF
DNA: TGTGCCAGCAGCTTCCGTCAGGGGGCGCCGGAAGGGCAGTACTTC

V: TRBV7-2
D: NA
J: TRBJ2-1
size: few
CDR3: CASSFLRNEQFF
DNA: TGTGCCAGCAGCTTTCTCAGGAATGAGCAGTTCTTC

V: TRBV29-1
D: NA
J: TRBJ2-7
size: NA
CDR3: CSVGEAAYEQYF
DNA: TGCAGCGTTGGAGAGGCAGCCTACGAGCAGTACTTC

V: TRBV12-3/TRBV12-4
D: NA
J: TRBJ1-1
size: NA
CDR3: CASSLGGATEAFF
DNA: TGTGCCAGCAGTTTGGGAGGGGCCACTGAAGCTTTCTTT

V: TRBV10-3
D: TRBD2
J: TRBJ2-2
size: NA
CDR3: CAIKKAGEAGELFF
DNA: TGTGCCATCAAGAAGGCGGGAGAAGCCGGGGAGCTGTTTTTT

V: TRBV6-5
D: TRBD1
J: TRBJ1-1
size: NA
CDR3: CASSWDRENTEAFF
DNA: TGTGCCAGCAGTTGGGACAGGGAGAACACTGAAGCTTTCTTT

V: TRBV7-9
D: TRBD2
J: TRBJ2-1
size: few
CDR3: CASSSGSASGAPIKFF
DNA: TGTGCCAGCAGCTCCGGCAGCGCTAGCGGGGCCCCCATTAAGTTCTTC

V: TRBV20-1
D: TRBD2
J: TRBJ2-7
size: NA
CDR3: CSASRGRLAGATYEQYF
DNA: TGCAGTGCTAGTCGCGGGAGACTAGCGGGAGCCACCTACGAGCAGTACTTC

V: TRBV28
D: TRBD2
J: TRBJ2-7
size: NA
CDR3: CASSQTSLGYEQYF
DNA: TGTGCCAGCAGTCAGACTAGCCTGGGCTACGAGCAGTACTTC

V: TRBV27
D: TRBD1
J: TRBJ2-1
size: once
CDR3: CASSLNRGDSEQFF
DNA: TGTGCCAGCAGTTTAAACAGGGGTGACAGTGAGCAGTTCTTC

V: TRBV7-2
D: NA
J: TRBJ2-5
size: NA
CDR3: CASSYVSVPQETQYF
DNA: TGTGCCAGCAGCTACGTTTCGGTGCCCCAAGAGACCCAGTACTTC

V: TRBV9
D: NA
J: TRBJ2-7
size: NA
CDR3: CASSVGLGSYEQYF
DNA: TGTGCCAGCAGCGTGGGACTGGGCTCCTACGAGCAGTACTTC

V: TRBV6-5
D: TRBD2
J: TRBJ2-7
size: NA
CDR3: CASRSGTSGTYEQYF
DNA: TGTGCCAGCAGATCCGGGACTAGCGGGACTTACGAGCAGTACTTC

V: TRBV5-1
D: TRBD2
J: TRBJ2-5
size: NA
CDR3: CASSLGLAGHRETQYF
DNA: TGCGCCAGCAGCTTAGGACTAGCGGGACACCGAGAGACCCAGTACTTC

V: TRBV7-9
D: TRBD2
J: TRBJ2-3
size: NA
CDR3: CASSLGGNTDTQYF
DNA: TGTGCCAGCAGCTTGGGAGGGAATACAGATACGCAGTATTTT

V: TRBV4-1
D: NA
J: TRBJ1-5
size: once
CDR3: CASKPEVQGGRQPQHF
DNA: TGCGCCAGCAAGCCAGAGGTACAGGGTGGGCGTCAGCCCCAGCATTTT

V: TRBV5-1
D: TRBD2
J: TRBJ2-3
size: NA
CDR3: CASSLGLAVTDTQYF
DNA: TGCGCCAGCAGCCTAGGACTAGCGGTCACAGATACGCAGTATTTT

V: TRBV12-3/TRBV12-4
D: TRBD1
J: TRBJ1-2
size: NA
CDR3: CASSLRDSYGYTF
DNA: TGTGCCAGCAGTCTACGGGACAGCTATGGCTACACCTTC

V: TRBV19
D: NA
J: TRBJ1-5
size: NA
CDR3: CASSRQPNQPQHF
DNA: TGTGCCAGTAGTAGACAGCCGAATCAGCCCCAGCATTTT

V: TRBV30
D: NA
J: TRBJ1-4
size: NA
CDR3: CARGRETNEKLFF
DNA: TGTGCCCGGGGGAGAGAGACTAATGAAAAACTGTTTTTT

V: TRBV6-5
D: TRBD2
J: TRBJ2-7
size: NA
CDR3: CASSRTSGRAQQYF
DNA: TGTGCCAGCAGTCGGACTAGCGGGAGGGCTCAGCAGTACTTC

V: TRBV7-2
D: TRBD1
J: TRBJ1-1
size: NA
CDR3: CASSSPRDRGNTEAFF
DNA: TGTGCCAGCAGCTCACCCCGGGACAGGGGGAACACTGAAGCTTTCTTT

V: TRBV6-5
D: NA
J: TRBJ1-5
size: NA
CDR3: CASSYDAGNSNQPQHF
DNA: TGTGCCAGCAGTTACGACGCGGGGAATAGCAATCAGCCCCAGCATTTT

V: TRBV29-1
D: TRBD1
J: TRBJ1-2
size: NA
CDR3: CSVEGQEHYGYTF
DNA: TGCAGCGTTGAGGGACAGGAGCACTATGGCTACACCTTC

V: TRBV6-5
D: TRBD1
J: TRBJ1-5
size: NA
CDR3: CAVRDRGPSNQPQHF
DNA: TGTGCCGTCCGGGACAGGGGGCCTAGCAATCAGCCCCAGCATTTT

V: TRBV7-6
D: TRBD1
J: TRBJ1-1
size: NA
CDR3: CASSLDRGTEAFF
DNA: TGTGCCAGCAGCTTAGACAGGGGGACTGAAGCTTTCTTT

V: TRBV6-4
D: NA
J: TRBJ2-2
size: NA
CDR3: CASSVGVGELFF
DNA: TGTGCCAGCAGTGTCGGAGTCGGGGAGCTGTTTTTT

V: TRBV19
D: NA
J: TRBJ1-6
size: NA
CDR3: CASSIGGTDSGNNSPLHF
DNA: TGTGCCAGTAGTATAGGGGGAACGGACAGTGGAAATAATTCACCCCTCCACTTT

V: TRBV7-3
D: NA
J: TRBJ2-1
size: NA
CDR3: CASSPSGVMEQFF
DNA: TGTGCCAGCAGCCCCTCGGGGGTCATGGAGCAGTTCTTC

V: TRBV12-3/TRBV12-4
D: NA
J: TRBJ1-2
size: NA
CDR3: CASSLNYGYTF
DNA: TGTGCCAGCAGCCTTAACTATGGCTACACCTTC

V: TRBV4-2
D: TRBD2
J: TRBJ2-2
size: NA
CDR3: CASSQDALAGGTGELFF
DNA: TGTGCCAGCAGCCAAGACGCACTAGCGGGAGGCACCGGGGAGCTGTTTTTT